This paragraph reports one T cell receptor (beta chain). TCRdb's copy holds only in-frame clones and misses some; the assay was immunoSEQ multiplex PCR. The sample has about 440,000 clones, about 90% seen once. This sample stems from a study of blood T cell repertoires in COVID-19. The V and J ends lost 1 base and 6 bases respectively, with 10 bases between them. Germline values: CDR1 SQVTM, CDR2 ANQGSEA. This CDR3 is 12 amino acids long. This clonotype was sampled from a man aged 18 to 29 who had recovered from COVID-19. Sequencing used PBMCs or T cells enriched from blood (not recorded which). The chain carries TRBV29-1 and TRBJ2-7; perhaps TRBD1 as D (5 bases). CDR3 loop: CSVEGTTPEQYF. DNA of the CDR3: TGCAGCGTTGAAGGGACAACGCCCGAGCAGTACTTC.